This T cell receptor beta chain appears in the sequencing data of a study of T cell responses to AZD1222 COVID-19 vaccine. The study, taken as a whole, reports: Repertoires were sampled only after the peak T cell response. AZD1222 recipients seropositive at baseline numbered only five or six. Close to half of spike-specific TCRs reportedly recognize unmutated variant regions.

Profiled with immunoSEQ multiplex PCR; TCRdb holds only in-frame clones, not every one. The table lists under 130,000 clones, over 80% of them singletons. Trimming took 1 base from V and 5 from J; bases not matched to a gene: 2. Germline CDR1 is SNHLY and CDR2 is FYNNEI. The length of the CDR3 is 15 residues. About this clone: Its target is unknown.

The sequence came from an adult in good health. The J gene is TRBJ1-4, the V gene TRBV2; 9 bases agree with TRBD1. Sequencing was performed on peripheral blood, taken on day 0 of AZD1222 vaccination. CDR3 nucleotide sequence: TGTGCCAGCAGTGAAGAGACAGGGGGGAATGAAAAACTGTTTTTT. Residues: CASSEETGGNEKLFF.